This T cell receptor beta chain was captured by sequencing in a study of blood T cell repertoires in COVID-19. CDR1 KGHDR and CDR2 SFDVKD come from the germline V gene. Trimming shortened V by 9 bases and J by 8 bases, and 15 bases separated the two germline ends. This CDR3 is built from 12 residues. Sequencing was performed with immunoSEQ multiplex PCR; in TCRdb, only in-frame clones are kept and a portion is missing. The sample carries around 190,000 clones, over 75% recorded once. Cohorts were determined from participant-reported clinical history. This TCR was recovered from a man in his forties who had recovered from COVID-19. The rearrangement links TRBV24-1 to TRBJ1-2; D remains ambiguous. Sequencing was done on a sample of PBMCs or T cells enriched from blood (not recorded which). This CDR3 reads CATWVTSEGYTF. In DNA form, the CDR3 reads TGTGCCACCTGGGTAACCTCGGAGGGCTACACCTTC.